This TCR beta chain was observed in a study of T cells in Graves' hyperthyroidism and ophthalmopathy. Across 18 months, stable Graves' hyperthyroidism was marked by no progression to ophthalmopathy. Reasons for excluding patients were uncontrolled infection, other autoimmune disease, pregnancy or lactation. There are 18 residues in the CDR3. Unmatched junction bases numbered 7, after V lost 2 bases and J lost 0 bases. Per the germline V gene, CDR1 is KGHSH and CDR2 is LQKENI. The TCR beta CDR3 regions underwent amplification using RNA transcripts as the source. Primed by the HTBI set, a first-round RT-PCR was run on the TCR CDR3. From the multiplex PCR reads, TCRdb called clonotypes with MiXCR, one entry per CDR3 protein. This table holds under 800,000 distinct CDR3 sequences, 11% to 15% found once. Study observations and caveats: Stable hyperthyroidism was told apart from ophthalmopathy by a model built on 13 V-J features. Blood also contained most expanded thyroid clonotypes above 0.001.

On this clonotype itself: As yet, its antigen is unknown.

The sample taken for sequencing was blood. The clonotype originates from a woman aged 18-30 years with Graves' hyperthyroidism. The chain has TRBV18 and TRBJ2-6; 7 positions match TRBD2. The CDR3 DNA reads TGTGCCAGCTCACCATTCCGACTAGCACTCTCTGGGGCCAACGTCCTGACTTTC. It encodes CASSPFRLALSGANVLTF.